These 25 T cell receptor beta chains were all obtained from the same sample, sequenced in a study of blood T cell repertoires in COVID-19. Profiled with immunoSEQ multiplex PCR; TCRdb holds only in-frame clones, not every one. The sample consists of about 260,000 clones, about 90% of them appearing once. Sequenced input: peripheral blood. These receptors all come from a person aged 18 to 35 with COVID-19, enrolled during active disease.

This chain uses TRBV27 with TRBJ1-5, with 7 bases that match TRBD1. The germline V gene encodes CDR1 MNHEY and CDR2 SMNVEV (reference sequence). The CDR3 is 17 amino acids. The V segment lost 6 bases and the J segment 1 base; nucleotides outside the gene matches: 12. Here the CDR3 DNA reads TGTGCCAGCAGGACCACAGGGGCTGATGCGAGCAATCAGCCCCAGCATTTT. This gives the protein CASRTTGADASNQPQHF.

V gene TRBV28 combines with J gene TRBJ1-3; D unresolved. This CDR3 has 14 residues. The ends were cut back, 7 bases at V and 1 base at J, with 11 bases in the middle. Looked up from germline, CDR1 is MDHEN and CDR2 is SYDVKM. The CDR3 here is CASTAADSGNTIYF. The CDR3 DNA sequence: TGTGCCAGCACCGCTGCGGATTCTGGAAACACCATATATTTT.

The chain carries TRBV18 and TRBJ1-1; 10 bases are a match to TRBD1. Germline CDR1 and CDR2: KGHSH and LQKENI. The V gene end was trimmed by 6 bases and the J gene end by 0 bases; junction bases not matched to a gene: 4. CDR3 length: 15 amino acids. Written as DNA, the CDR3 is TGTGCCAGCTCCCGACAGGGGGCGGTGAACACTGAAGCTTTCTTT. The encoded protein is CASSRQGAVNTEAFF.

This clone has just one count. J is TRBJ2-7 and V is TRBV7-6; D is possibly TRBD1 (6 bases). The CDR3 extends over 14 amino acids. Germline-derived CDR1 and CDR2 are SGHVS and FNYEAQ. V shed 1 base and J shed 0 bases, with 7 bases lying between them. The DNA of the CDR3 is TGTGCCAGCAGCTTAGGGGACATCTCCTACGAGCAGTACTTC. This translates into CASSLGDISYEQYF.

The J gene is TRBJ1-3, the V gene TRBV27; D gene ambiguous. The CDR3 is made up of 14 amino acids. V lost 3 bases to trimming and J lost 0 bases, with 6 bases between them. Germline V gene sequence: CDR1 MNHEY, CDR2 SMNVEV (reference sequence). The CDR3 nucleotides read TGTGCCAGCAGTTTGCGGAGCTCTGGAAACACCATATATTTT. This codes for CASSLRSSGNTIYF.

The chain joins TRBV28 to TRBJ2-5; TRBD2 aligns across 9 bases. CDR1 and CDR2 (germline): MDHEN, SYDVKM. CDR3 length equals 15 residues. V lost 5 bases to trimming and J lost 5 bases; unmatched junction nucleotides: 9. The CDR3 region has the DNA TGTGCCAGCAGTCTTCGGATAGCGGGAGTGGAGACCCAGTACTTC. Translation: CASSLRIAGVETQYF.

This chain connects TRBV10-2 to TRBJ1-5, with a possible D match to TRBD1 (6 bases). V gave up 0 bases and J gave up 4 bases, with 10 bases separating them. CDR1 is WSHSY, CDR2 SAAADI, per germline. CDR3 length equals 15 residues. This CDR3 reads CASSESGGLNQPQHF. CDR3 nucleotides: TGCGCCAGCAGTGAGTCGGGGGGGCTGAATCAGCCCCAGCATTTT.

The chain is built from TRBV28 and TRBJ1-1; D gene ambiguous. V was trimmed by 6 bases and J by 4 bases, leaving 9 bases between them. Germline V gene lookup returns CDR1 MDHEN and CDR2 SYDVKM. The CDR3 sequence is 12 residues long. CDR3 DNA sequence: TGTGCCAGCAGGGATGGAGGCACTGAAGCTTTCTTT. Its translation: CASRDGGTEAFF.

V and J are TRBV19 and TRBJ1-1; 7 bases map to TRBD1. The V and J ends lost 4 bases and 4 bases, in that order; junction bases with no gene match: 12. The CDR3 covers 16 residues. CDR1 and CDR2 from the germline V gene are LNHDA and SQIVND (reference sequence). CDR3 sequence: CASSSLEGAPPTEAFF. Here the CDR3 DNA reads TGTGCCAGTAGTAGCTTGGAGGGGGCGCCCCCCACTGAAGCTTTCTTT.

The chain is built from TRBV13 and TRBJ2-4; D possibly corresponds to TRBD1 (5 bases). V lost 0 bases to trimming and J lost 1 base, with 10 bases between them. CDR1 is PRHDT and CDR2 is FYEKMQ in the germline V gene (reference sequence). This CDR3 has 16 residues. The CDR3 DNA reads TGTGCCAGCAGCTTAGGGCAGGGTAGCGCCAAAAACATTCAGTACTTC. It is translated as CASSLGQGSAKNIQYF.

As to this clone: Other DNA sequences in this sample translate to the same CDR3. The genes are TRBV5-4 and TRBJ1-5, with 8 nucleotides matching TRBD1. Losses at the gene ends were 0 bases for V and 7 bases for J; bases not matched to a gene: 0. Germline lookup yields CDR1 SGHNT and CDR2 YYREEE (reference sequence). The length of the CDR3 is 13 residues. CDR3 in amino acids: CASSLDRGQPQHF. In DNA, the CDR3 is TGTGCCAGCAGCTTGGACAGGGGGCAGCCCCAGCATTTT.

This clone was counted only a few times. This sequence joins TRBV6-5 and TRBJ1-2; a possible D gene is TRBD1 (6 bases). This CDR3 contains 15 residues. The germline CDR1 and CDR2 sequences are MNHEY and SVGAGI. V lost 8 bases and J lost 2, with 18 bases in between. CDR3 loop: CASSLGSGVNYGYTF. DNA for the CDR3: TGTGCCAGCTCTCTAGGTTCAGGGGTCAACTATGGCTACACCTTC.

This clone has only a few counts. This chain joins TRBV19 and TRBJ2-1; 11 bases fit TRBD2. The length of the CDR3 is 15 residues. V dropped 5 bases and J dropped 7; count of bases not matched to a gene: 7. In germline, CDR1 is LNHDA, CDR2 SQIVND (reference sequence). DNA for the CDR3: TGTGCCAGTAGTTCCTTAGCGGGAGGGCCAAATGAGCAGTTCTTC. It translates to CASSSLAGGPNEQFF.

The chain uses TRBV7-9 and TRBJ2-2; TRBD2 is a possible D gene (6 bases). Trimming cost V 1 base and J 6 bases, with 21 bases left between them. The CDR3 length is 18 residues. From germline, CDR1 is SEHNR and CDR2 FQNEAQ (reference sequence). CDR3: CASSLEPGVSSRPGELFF. CDR3 in DNA: TGTGCCAGCAGCTTAGAGCCGGGAGTATCGAGCCGGCCCGGGGAGCTGTTTTTT.

CDR3 region: CASSDAGGSGYTIYF. CDR3 sequence (DNA): TGTGCCAGCAGTGACGCAGGGGGTTCGGGGTACACCATATATTTT. The chain couples TRBV2 to TRBJ1-3, with 7 bases matching TRBD1. The CDR3 totals 15 residues. Losses at the gene ends were 3 bases for V and 8 bases for J; bases not matched to a gene: 10. Per the germline V gene, CDR1 is SNHLY and CDR2 is FYNNEI.

The chain links TRBV19 to TRBJ2-3; possible D gene TRBD2, 5 bases. The CDR3 runs to 13 residues. V gave up 5 bases and J gave up 4 bases, with 10 bases separating them. Germline assignment: CDR1 LNHDA and CDR2 SQIVND (reference sequence). The CDR3 DNA reads TGTGCCAGTAGTGCCGTACTAGCAGATACGCAGTATTTT. Amino acids: CASSAVLADTQYF.

This clone was detected only a few times. The same CDR3 also results from other DNA sequences found in this sample. The chain joins TRBV7-2 to TRBJ1-1; a possible D gene is TRBD1 (5 bases). This CDR3 is 13 amino acids long. Deletions cut 3 bases from V and 3 bases from J, with 8 bases between. Germline CDR1 reads SGHTA; CDR2 reads FQGNSA. CDR3 coding DNA: TGTGCCAGCAGCTTCAAAGGGGACACTGAAGCTTTCTTT. Translating gives CASSFKGDTEAFF. Full variable domain (remainder filled in from reference TRBV7-2 and TRBJ1-1): GAGVSQSPSNKVTEKGKDVELRCDPISGHTALYWYRQSLGQGLEFLIYFQGNSAPDKSGLPSDRFSAERTGGSVSTLTIQRTQQEDSAVYLCASSFKGDTEAFFGQGTRLTVV.

This clone has only a few counts. The V gene is TRBV16, the J gene TRBJ1-5; D remains unclear. CDR1 is KGHSY and CDR2 is FQNENV in the germline V gene. V was clipped by 2 bases and J by 8 bases, with 7 bases between them. This CDR3 has 12 residues. The DNA for the CDR3 is TGTGCCAGCAGCCAACCGAGGGAGCCCCAGCATTTT. The encoded protein is CASSQPREPQHF.

This clone has more than one count but fewer than ten. The chain joins TRBV6-5 to TRBJ1-2; tentative D call: TRBD1 (6 bases). The CDR3 length is 14 residues. The V gene's germline CDR1 is MNHEY and CDR2 SVGAGI. V lost 8 bases and J 6 bases, leaving 19 bases between the germline ends. Here the CDR3 reads CASQRQVSGNGYTF. For the CDR3, the DNA is TGTGCCAGCCAGAGACAGGTTTCGGGTAATGGCTACACCTTC.

The chain uses TRBV9 and TRBJ2-3, with 8 bases lining up with TRBD2. The V and J ends lost 2 bases and 4 bases, in that order; junction bases with no gene match: 6. The CDR3 totals 15 residues. Germline CDR1 SGDLS, CDR2 YYNGEE. CDR3 bases: TGTGCCAGCAGCGTCTGGAGCGGGAGCGCAGATACGCAGTATTTT. It translates to CASSVWSGSADTQYF.

The rearrangement joins TRBV15 to TRBJ1-2, with 8 positions matching TRBD1. This CDR3 has 13 amino acids. Germline trimming cut 10 bases from V and 3 bases from J; bases unmatched to any gene: 7. Germline values: CDR1 LNHNV, CDR2 YYDKDF (reference sequence). CDR3 bases: TGTGCCAGGGGACAGGCGTTGGACTATGGCTACACCTTC. Its translation is CARGQALDYGYTF.

The V and J genes are TRBV5-8 and TRBJ2-3, with 11 bases matching TRBD2. Unmatched junction bases numbered 10, after V lost 1 base and J lost 0 bases. CDR1 is SGHTS and CDR2 is YDEGEE in the germline V gene. The CDR3 consists of 19 residues. The CDR3 region has the DNA TGTGCCAGCAGCTTGATGTTGGGACTAGCGGACTCTAGCACAGATACGCAGTATTTT. It is translated as CASSLMLGLADSSTDTQYF.

The chain couples TRBV9 to TRBJ2-7, with 8 positions matching TRBD1. Germline V gives CDR1 SGDLS, CDR2 YYNGEE. V shed 0 bases, J shed 1 base, and the junction held 3 bases outside the gene matches. This CDR3 region has 15 residues. In nucleotides, the CDR3 is TGTGCCAGCAGCGTAGGAGGGGACAGGTCCTACGAGCAGTACTTC. Amino acids: CASSVGGDRSYEQYF.

The V call is TRBV13, the J call TRBJ2-1, with TRBD2 matching 11 bases. Germline lookup yields CDR1 PRHDT and CDR2 FYEKMQ (reference sequence). The CDR3 contains 14 residues. The trim removed 4 bases at V and 6 bases at J, leaving 2 bases unmatched. CDR3 in DNA: TGTGCCAGCAGCTACGGACTAGCGGGCAATGAGCAGTTCTTC. Translation: CASSYGLAGNEQFF.

The table lists this clone with a few counts. The genes are TRBV30 and TRBJ2-2, with D tentatively TRBD2 (6 bases). CDR3 size: 17 residues. Trimming pared 0 bases from V and 1 base from J, leaving 15 bases between. Germline V gene lookup returns CDR1 GTSNPN and CDR2 SVGIG (reference sequence). The chain's CDR3 is CAWSVKSSVENTGELFF. As DNA, the CDR3 is TGTGCCTGGAGTGTAAAGTCTAGCGTAGAGAACACCGGGGAGCTGTTTTTT. The whole variable domain, filled in from reference TRBV30 and TRBJ2-2, reads SQTIHQWPATLVQPVGSPLSLECTVEGTSNPNLYWYRQAAGRGLQLLFYSVGIGQISSEVPQNLSASRPQDRQFILSSKKLLLSDSGFYLCAWSVKSSVENTGELFFGEGSRLTVL.